One TCR beta chain is described in this entry. The antigen this receptor binds is unknown. One base away there is no much larger clone; base qualities are not given. This sample stems from a study of Ad26.COV2.S vaccination and SARS-CoV-2 variants (dated by TCRdb to about 2021). Study-wide context: Vaccine-arm donors were drawn from COV1001, a multicentre, randomized, double-blind, placebo-controlled phase I-IIa trial of Ad26.COV2.S in healthy adults. Ad26.COV2.S was administered intramuscularly at a dose of 5x10^10 or 1x10^11 viral particles, either as one shot or as two shots given 56 days apart. The specificity and breadth of SARS-CoV-2-reactive T cell receptors after Ad26.COV2.S vaccination were assessed by TCRbeta repertoire sequencing. A total of roughly 32 samples were included in the TCR-sequenced set, comprising some 20 Ad26.COV2.S vaccine recipients, 5 placebo recipients and 8 SARS-CoV-2 convalescent individuals. Participants in the trial were split at random into five groups of five each, receiving low-dose or high-dose Ad26.COV2.S once or twice, or else placebo on both occasions. Blinding of investigators to trial group allocation was maintained during experiments and outcome assessment. The research as a whole found: Vaccine and placebo recipients had similar non-spike TCR breadth, a finding consistent with the vaccine containing only spike. The authors noted that the TCR breadth and depth analyses may have underestimated total T cell responses. After vaccination, substantial breadth of spike-specific CD8+ and CD4+ T cell responses was reported. The study was not powered to compare responses between vaccine doses or regimens. Higher spike-specific TCR breadth was observed in Ad26.COV2.S recipients than in placebo recipients (P = 0.0014).

TCRbeta CDR3 regions were sequenced with the immunoSEQ Assay. After extraction, genomic DNA underwent amplification by bias-controlled multiplex PCR, followed by high-throughput sequencing. As for the authors' bioinformatics: To quantify the absolute abundance of each unique TCRbeta CDR3 region, sequences were collapsed and filtered. Usable DNA was measured by amplifying reference genes present in all nucleated cells, and TCRbeta template counts were normalized to that usable DNA to estimate T cell fraction. Repertoire TCRs were annotated as SARS-CoV-2-specific by exact matching of V gene, CDR3 amino acid sequence and J gene to a known reactive TCR set. The reference SARS-CoV-2 TCR set was obtained from MIRA and was filtered for enrichment in COVID-19-positive ImmuneCODE repertoires, whereby public or cross-reactive TCRs were removed. Using the MIRA antigens, annotated TCRs were further analysed by specific ORF or by position within an ORF. Breadth was defined as annotated unique rearrangements over total unique productive rearrangements; depth was the summed frequency of those rearrangements. TCR breadth was compared between groups using two-sided Wilcoxon rank-sum tests. Entries here come from immuneACCESS through TCRdb and include only in-frame sequences with V and J called. Some clones fail to appear in such tables; in the studies checked, an unresolved V gene covers under half of the shortfall, and the cause of the remainder is unknown. The V and J calls and clone size are taken from that table; D and trimming were inferred from the DNA. This sample has around 450,000 clones in its table, and approximately 90% of those were observed once. The ten largest clones take up 3.6% of the sample.

The sample's treatment or condition label, in plain terms: roughly 19 received Ad26.COV2.S at low or high dose, single or two shots; about five received placebo; per-sample allocation not given. For vaccine and placebo recipients, repertoires were sequenced using samples collected on day 63 after the first injection. Between 29 July and 7 August 2020, Cohort 1b enrolled some 25 adults aged 18-55 years at one site in Boston, USA. Ad26.COV2.S was a replication-incompetent adenovirus type 26 vector that expressed a prefusion-stabilized SARS-CoV-2 spike protein derived from the original Wuhan strain. V gives up 9 bases and J gives up 5 bases, and the segment between their germline ends measures 22 bases. The CDR3, cysteine through phenylalanine, is 15 amino acids long. The read is trimmed to its CDR3 DNA, 45 bases read in frame from base 1. The germline V gene (reference sequence) yields LNHDA for CDR1 and SQIVND for CDR2.

The V gene is TRBV19 and the J gene is TRBJ1-1; the D gene is perhaps TRBD1, from 5 matching bases. The source is a person between 18 and 59 years old who received the Ad26.COV2.S COVID-19 vaccine or a placebo. Here the sequenced sample was peripheral blood, taken in a trial of Ad26.COV2.S vaccine versus placebo. The bases are TGTGCCAGCATGAGGCGAGGGGCGGAGGTTACTGAAGCTTTCTTT. The encoded protein is CASMRRGAEVTEAFF. The full variable domain, completed from the reference TRBV19 and TRBJ1-1 proteins outside the CDR3, reads DGGITQSPKYLFRKEGQNVTLSCEQNLNHDAMYWYRQDPGQGLRLIYYSQIVNDFQKGDIAEGYSVSREKKESFPLTVTSAQKNPTAFYLCASMRRGAEVTEAFFGQGTRLTVV.